This record covers a single T cell receptor (beta chain). The data stem from a study of shared clonotypes between healthy human individuals. Sequencing was at deep level. The repertoire was sequenced with immunoSEQ multiplex PCR; TCRdb's copy has only in-frame clones and lacks some. The table records about 1 million clones, about 77% of them present only once. The germline CDR1 and CDR2 sequences are LNHDA and SQIVND (reference sequence). The CDR3 runs 15 residues. Trimming cost V 7 bases and J 3 bases, with 15 bases left between them. Sequencing input: memory CD4+ T cells sorted from blood. Documented subset: CD45RA-negative fraction. The clonotype originates from a man between 18 and 35 years old in good health. V gene TRBV19 combines with J gene TRBJ2-2, with a weak D call TRBD1 (5 bases). For the CDR3, the DNA is TGTGCCAGTACCCCTGGGCGCAGGGACACCGGGGAGCTGTTTTTT. It yields the protein CASTPGRRDTGELFF.